This T cell receptor (beta chain) stems from a study of cytomegalovirus exposure and HLA in healthy donors. Findings and caveats of the study: There was a cluster of highly shared sequence variants that was likely a sequencing artifact.

The PCR used 60 Vbeta and 13 Jbeta primers. Assay: immunoSEQ multiplex PCR; the TCRdb copy retains only in-frame clones and omits some. The table includes more than 110,000 clones, 65% to 85% detected once. About this clone itself: Its target is unknown.

Sampled while nominally healthy, donors likely had unrecorded immune exposures. The germline CDR1 and CDR2 sequences are DFQATT and SNEGSKA (reference sequence). Trimming took off 5 bases at V and 6 bases at J, with 9 bases between the two ends. The CDR3 contains 11 residues. Specimen: PBMCs. The clonotype originates from a man younger than 45 in good health and CMV-seronegative. The J gene is TRBJ2-3, the V gene TRBV20-1; D gene uncertain. Here the CDR3 reads CSAESVDTQYF. The CDR3 DNA follows: TGCAGTGCTGAGTCCGTCGATACGCAGTATTTT.